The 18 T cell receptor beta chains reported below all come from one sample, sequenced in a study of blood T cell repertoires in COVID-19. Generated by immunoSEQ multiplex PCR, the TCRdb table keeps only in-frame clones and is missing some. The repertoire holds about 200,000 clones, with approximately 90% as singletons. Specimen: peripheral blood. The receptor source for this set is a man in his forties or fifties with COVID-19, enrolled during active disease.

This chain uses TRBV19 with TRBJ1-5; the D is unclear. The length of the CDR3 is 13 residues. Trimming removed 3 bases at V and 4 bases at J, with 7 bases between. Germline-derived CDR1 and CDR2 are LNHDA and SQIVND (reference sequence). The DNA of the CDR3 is TGTGCCAGTAGTATGGCAACAAATCAGCCCCAGCATTTT. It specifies CASSMATNQPQHF.

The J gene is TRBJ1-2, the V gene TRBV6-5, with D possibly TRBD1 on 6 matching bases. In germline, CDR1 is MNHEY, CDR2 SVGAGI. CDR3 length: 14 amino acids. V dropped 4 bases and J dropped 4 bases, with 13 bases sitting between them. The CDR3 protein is CASSSDRTTYGYTF. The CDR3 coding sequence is TGTGCCAGCAGTTCCGACAGGACGACCTATGGCTACACCTTC.

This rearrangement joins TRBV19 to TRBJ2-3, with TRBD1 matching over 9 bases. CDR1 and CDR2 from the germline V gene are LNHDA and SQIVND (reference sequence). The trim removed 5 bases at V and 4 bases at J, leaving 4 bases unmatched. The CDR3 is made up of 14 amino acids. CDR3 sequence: CASSLRQGADTQYF. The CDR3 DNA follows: TGTGCCAGTAGTCTTCGACAGGGGGCAGATACGCAGTATTTT.

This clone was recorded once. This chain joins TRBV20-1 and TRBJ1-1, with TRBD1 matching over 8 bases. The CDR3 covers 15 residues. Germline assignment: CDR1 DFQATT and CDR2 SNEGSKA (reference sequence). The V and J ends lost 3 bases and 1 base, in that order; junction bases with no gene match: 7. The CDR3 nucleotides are TGCAGTGCTAGTTTAGCAGGGGGCGCGAACACTGAAGCTTTCTTT. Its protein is CSASLAGGANTEAFF.

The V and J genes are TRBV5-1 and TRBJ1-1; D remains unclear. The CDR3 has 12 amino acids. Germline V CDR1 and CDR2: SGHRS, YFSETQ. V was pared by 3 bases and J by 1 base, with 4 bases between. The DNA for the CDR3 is TGCGCCAGCAGCTCCTCGAACACTGAAGCTTTCTTT. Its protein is CASSSSNTEAFF.

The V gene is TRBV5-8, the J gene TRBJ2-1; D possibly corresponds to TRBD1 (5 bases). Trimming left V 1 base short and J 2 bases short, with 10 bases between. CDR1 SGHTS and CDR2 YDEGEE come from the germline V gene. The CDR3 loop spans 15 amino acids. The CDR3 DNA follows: TGTGCCAGCAGCTTGCGCGGACAAACCTACAATGAGCAGTTCTTC. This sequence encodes CASSLRGQTYNEQFF.

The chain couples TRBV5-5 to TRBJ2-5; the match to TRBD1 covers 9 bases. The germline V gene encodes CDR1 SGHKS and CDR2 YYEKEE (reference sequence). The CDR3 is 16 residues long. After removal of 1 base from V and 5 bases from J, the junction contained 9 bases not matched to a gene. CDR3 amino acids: CASSLSLDRGWETQYF. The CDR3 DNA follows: TGTGCCAGCAGCTTGTCGTTGGACAGGGGTTGGGAGACCCAGTACTTC.

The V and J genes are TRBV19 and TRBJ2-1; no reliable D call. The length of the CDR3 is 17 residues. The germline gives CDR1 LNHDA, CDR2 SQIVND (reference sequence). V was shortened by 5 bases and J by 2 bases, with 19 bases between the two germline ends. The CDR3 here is CASSVEIRVVAYNEQFF. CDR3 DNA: TGTGCCAGTAGTGTCGAGATACGTGTCGTGGCCTACAATGAGCAGTTCTTC.

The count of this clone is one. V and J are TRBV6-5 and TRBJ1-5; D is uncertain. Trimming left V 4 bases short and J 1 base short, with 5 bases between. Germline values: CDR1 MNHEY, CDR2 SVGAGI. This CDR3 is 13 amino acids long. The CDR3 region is CASSSGSNQPQHF. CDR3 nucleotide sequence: TGTGCCAGCAGTTCGGGGAGCAATCAGCCCCAGCATTTT.

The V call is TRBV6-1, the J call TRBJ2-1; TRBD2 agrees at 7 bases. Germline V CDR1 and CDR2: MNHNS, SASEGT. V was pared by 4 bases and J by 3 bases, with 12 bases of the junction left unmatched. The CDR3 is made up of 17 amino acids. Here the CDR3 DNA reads TGTGCCAGCAGTGGCAAGCTAGCGGTCGATTTCTACAATGAGCAGTTCTTC. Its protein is CASSGKLAVDFYNEQFF.

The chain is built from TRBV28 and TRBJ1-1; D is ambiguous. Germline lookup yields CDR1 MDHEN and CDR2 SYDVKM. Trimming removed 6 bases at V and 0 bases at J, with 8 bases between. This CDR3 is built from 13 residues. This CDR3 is CASRVQMNTEAFF. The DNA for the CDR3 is TGTGCCAGCAGAGTTCAGATGAACACTGAAGCTTTCTTT.

The DNA of the CDR3 is TGTGCCAGCAGAGGCTTAGCGGGAGTATGGTCGATCCACTACAATGAGCAGTTCTTC. Translating it yields CASRGLAGVWSIHYNEQFF. The V call is TRBV2, the J call TRBJ2-1, with 9 bases fitting TRBD2. With 6 bases clipped from V and 3 bases from J, the junction kept 18 bases outside the gene matches. This CDR3 is built from 19 residues. Per the germline V gene, CDR1 is SNHLY and CDR2 is FYNNEI.

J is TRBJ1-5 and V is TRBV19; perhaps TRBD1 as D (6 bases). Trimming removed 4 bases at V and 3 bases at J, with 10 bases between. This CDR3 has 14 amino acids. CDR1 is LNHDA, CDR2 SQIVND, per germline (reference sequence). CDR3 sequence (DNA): TGTGCCAGTAGTACGCAGGGGATCAATCAGCCCCAGCATTTT. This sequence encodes CASSTQGINQPQHF.

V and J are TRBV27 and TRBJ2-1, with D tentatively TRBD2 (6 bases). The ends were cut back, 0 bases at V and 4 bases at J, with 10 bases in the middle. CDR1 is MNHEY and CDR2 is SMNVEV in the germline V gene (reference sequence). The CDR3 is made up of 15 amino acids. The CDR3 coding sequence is TGTGCCAGCAGTTTATCACGGGAGAAGTACAATGAGCAGTTCTTC. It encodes CASSLSREKYNEQFF.

This chain's CDR3 is CASSPSPKATTGFGGYTF. CDR3 DNA sequence: TGTGCCAGCAGCCCCTCCCCGAAAGCCACCACAGGGTTTGGTGGCTACACCTTC. V gene TRBV7-3 combines with J gene TRBJ1-2; D may be TRBD1 (6 bases). This CDR3 is built from 18 residues. Per germline, CDR1 SGHTA and CDR2 FQGTGA. Trimming removed 5 bases from V and 7 bases from J, with 29 bases in between.

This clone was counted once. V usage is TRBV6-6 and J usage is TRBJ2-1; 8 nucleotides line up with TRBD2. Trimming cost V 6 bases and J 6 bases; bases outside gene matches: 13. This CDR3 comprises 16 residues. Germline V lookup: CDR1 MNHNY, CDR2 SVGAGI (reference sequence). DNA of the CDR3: TGTGCCAGCAGGCCTCCCGGGACTAGGTTCTCCAATGAGCAGTTCTTC. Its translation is CASRPPGTRFSNEQFF.

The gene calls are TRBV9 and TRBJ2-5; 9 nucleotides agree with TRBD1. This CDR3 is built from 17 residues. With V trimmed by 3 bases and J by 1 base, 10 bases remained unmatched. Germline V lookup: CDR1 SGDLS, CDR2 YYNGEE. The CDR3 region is CASSGWDRDGVQETQYF. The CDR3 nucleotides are TGTGCCAGCAGCGGGTGGGACAGGGATGGGGTCCAAGAGACCCAGTACTTC.

CDR3 amino acids: CASSGGAMDEQFF. CDR3 sequence (DNA): TGTGCCAGCAGCGGGGGGGCTATGGATGAGCAGTTCTTC. The chain joins TRBV7-8 to TRBJ2-1; possible D gene TRBD2, 7 bases. Germline V gene sequence: CDR1 SGHVS, CDR2 FQNEAQ. CDR3 length: 13 amino acids. V shed 5 bases and J shed 8 bases, with 13 bases lying between them.